Below are 22 T cell receptor beta chains sequenced from a single sample in a study of T-cell reconstitution after alpha-beta-depleted transplantation in children. For TCRbeta, the library was prepared with unique molecular identifiers. TCRdb reanalysed the PCR reads using MiXCR and keeps one entry per CDR3 protein. The sample carries 180,000 or so distinct CDR3 sequences, 5.5% to 7% recorded once. The sample in question was PBMCs, obtained before TCRalphabeta/CD19-depleted stem cell transplant. The receptors come from a girl under three years old with combined immunodeficiency, due to receive a stem cell transplant.

This clonotype has only a few counts. The rearrangement links TRBV10-2 to TRBJ2-7; D is uncertain. The CDR3 contains 11 residues. V dropped 2 bases and J dropped 5 bases, with 4 bases sitting between them. Germline CDR1 and CDR2: WSHSY and SAAADI. The CDR3 sequence is CASSEPHEQYF. The CDR3 region has the DNA TGCGCCAGCAGTGAGCCCCACGAGCAGTACTTC.

This sequence joins TRBV7-2 and TRBJ2-1; 11 nucleotides match TRBD2. Germline CDR1 SGHTA, CDR2 FQGNSA. The CDR3 is made up of 15 amino acids. With V trimmed by 7 bases and J by 4 bases, 6 bases remained unmatched. The CDR3 reads CASTTGTSGYNEQFF. The CDR3 DNA sequence: TGTGCCAGCACTACCGGGACTAGCGGATACAATGAGCAGTTCTTC.

This clonotype was found a few times. The chain combines TRBV7-9 with TRBJ1-2; 8 nucleotides agree with TRBD1. V gave up 2 bases and J gave up 5 bases; unmatched junction bases: 10. This CDR3 has 16 residues. Germline CDR1 is SEHNR and CDR2 is FQNEAQ (reference sequence). This CDR3 reads CASSLTGQDPYYGYTF. The DNA of the CDR3 is TGTGCCAGCAGCTTAACGGGACAGGATCCCTATTATGGCTACACCTTC.

The chain recombines TRBV7-8 with TRBJ1-5; D unclear. CDR1 and CDR2 from the germline V gene are SGHVS and FQNEAQ. The CDR3 runs 15 residues. The germline V and J ends were trimmed by 0 bases and 4 bases, with 10 bases remaining between them. In nucleotides, the CDR3 is TGTGCCAGCAGCTTAGCAGTTTCACTGAATCAGCCCCAGCATTTT. Its translation is CASSLAVSLNQPQHF.

The sample holds many counts of this clonotype. This chain uses TRBV11-2 with TRBJ2-7; 14 bases are a match to TRBD2. CDR1 and CDR2 from the germline V gene are SGHAT and FQNNGV. The J segment lost 5 bases and the V segment lost 0 bases, leaving 3 bases of the junction unmatched. This CDR3 is built from 16 residues. The CDR3 region has the DNA TGTGCCAGCAGCTTAGAGTGGGGACTAGCGGGAGACGAGCAGTACTTC. It translates to CASSLEWGLAGDEQYF.

This clonotype was seen many times. The CDR3 here is CASSQEGAWGANRTEAFF. The CDR3 nucleotides are TGCGCCAGCAGCCAAGAAGGGGCTTGGGGGGCGAATCGAACTGAAGCTTTCTTT. The V call is TRBV4-3, the J call TRBJ1-1; TRBD1 might be the D (6 bases). V was cut by 0 bases and J by 5 bases, with 22 bases left in between. CDR1 is LGHNA, CDR2 YSLEER, per germline. CDR3 size: 18 residues.

Ten or more counts support this clonotype. V gene TRBV10-3 combines with J gene TRBJ2-7; tentative D call: TRBD1 (6 bases). The CDR3 sequence is 15 residues long. Per the germline V gene, CDR1 is ENHRY and CDR2 is SYGVKD. Trimming left V 10 bases short and J 3 bases short, with 22 bases between. DNA of the CDR3: TGTGCCACCACAGGGACGGAACTAAAATTCTACGAGCAGTACTTC. This sequence encodes CATTGTELKFYEQYF.

This clonotype appeared a few times. The genes are TRBV5-1 and TRBJ2-7; tentative D call: TRBD2 (6 bases). Trimming took off 2 bases at V and 3 bases at J, with 15 bases between the two ends. Germline CDR1 is SGHRS and CDR2 is YFSETQ. The CDR3 has 15 amino acids. The CDR3 sequence: CASSLGGSADYEQYF. The CDR3 nucleotides are TGCGCCAGCAGCTTAGGAGGGTCCGCCGACTACGAGCAGTACTTC.

This clonotype appeared many times. This sequence joins TRBV28 and TRBJ2-1; 7 bases map to TRBD1. The CDR3 has 12 amino acids. The germline CDR1 and CDR2 sequences are MDHEN and SYDVKM. V lost 6 bases and J lost 8; bases outside the gene matches: 4. The CDR3 region has the DNA TGTGCCAGCAGAAACAGGGGCGATGAGCAGTTCTTC. Its translation is CASRNRGDEQFF.

This clonotype was counted many times. The V gene is TRBV20-1, the J gene TRBJ2-2; 7 bases fit TRBD2. The J segment lost 6 bases and the V segment lost 1 base, leaving 5 bases of the junction unmatched. Germline V gene data show CDR1 as DFQATT and CDR2 as SNEGSKA (reference sequence). CDR3 length: 14 amino acids. CDR3 bases: TGCAGTGCTAGAGTGGTACGGGAGGCCGGGGAGCTGTTTTTT. As protein: CSARVVREAGELFF.

This clonotype was observed a single time. CDR3 loop: CACCFLGTSAVFSYNEQFF. In DNA form, the CDR3 reads TGTGCCTGCTGTTTCCTTGGGACTAGCGCCGTATTCTCCTACAATGAGCAGTTCTTC. J is TRBJ2-1 and V is TRBV3-1, with 10 bases that match TRBD2. Looked up from germline, CDR1 is LGHDT and CDR2 is YNNKEL (reference sequence). CDR3 length: 19 residues. Unmatched junction bases numbered 19, after V lost 11 bases and J lost 0 bases.

This clonotype was found many times. The V gene is TRBV9, the J gene TRBJ2-7; TRBD1 matches 8 bases. The CDR3 spans 15 residues. V trimming: 4 bases; J trimming: 3 bases; junction bases outside the gene matches: 9. From germline, CDR1 is SGDLS and CDR2 YYNGEE. CDR3 DNA sequence: TGTGCCAGCAGCCTCCAGGACAGGGACGTCTACGAGCAGTACTTC. Translation gives CASSLQDRDVYEQYF.

This clonotype was recorded at least ten times. This chain joins TRBV7-2 and TRBJ2-3; tentative D call: TRBD1 (6 bases). The CDR3 spans 14 residues. From germline, CDR1 is SGHTA and CDR2 FQGNSA. The germline V and J ends were trimmed by 2 bases and 4 bases, with 10 bases remaining between them. Written as DNA, the CDR3 is TGTGCCAGCAGCTTATACAGGGCGGCAGATACGCAGTATTTT. As protein: CASSLYRAADTQYF.

This clonotype has more than one count but fewer than ten. This chain uses TRBV20-1 with TRBJ2-1; 12 positions agree with TRBD2. The CDR3 has 15 residues. Germline assignment: CDR1 DFQATT and CDR2 SNEGSKA (reference sequence). V trimming: 2 bases; J trimming: 5 bases; junction bases outside the gene matches: 4. CDR3 nucleotides: TGCAGTGCTAGACAAGGACTAGCGGGGAACAATGAGCAGTTCTTC. Protein sequence: CSARQGLAGNNEQFF.

This clonotype was recorded many times. J is TRBJ2-1 and V is TRBV12-3 or TRBV12-4, with D hard to call. The CDR3 spans 13 residues. Trimming removed 6 bases at V and 7 bases at J, with 13 bases between. The CDR3: CASRPPIRNEQFF. CDR3 DNA sequence: TGTGCCAGCAGACCGCCTATAAGAAATGAGCAGTTCTTC.

This clonotype has a handful of counts. The V call is TRBV2, the J call TRBJ2-5; D may be TRBD1 (6 bases). Germline values: CDR1 SNHLY, CDR2 FYNNEI. This CDR3 has 14 amino acids. V lost 6 bases and J 0 bases, leaving 11 bases between the germline ends. The CDR3 loop reads CASSGDNYQETQYF. As DNA, the CDR3 is TGTGCCAGCAGCGGGGACAACTACCAAGAGACCCAGTACTTC.

This clonotype was recorded at least ten times. The chain has TRBV20-1 and TRBJ2-5; 13 nucleotides align to TRBD2. The CDR3 is made up of 14 amino acids. Trimming removed 3 bases from V and 3 bases from J; junction bases left unmatched: 1. The germline CDR1 and CDR2 sequences are DFQATT and SNEGSKA (reference sequence). Here the CDR3 reads CSASTSGREETQYF. CDR3 bases: TGCAGTGCTAGTACTAGCGGGAGGGAAGAGACCCAGTACTTC.

This clonotype was seen many times. The rearrangement joins TRBV7-9 to TRBJ2-5; tentative D call: TRBD1 (6 bases). V lost 5 bases, J lost 0 bases, and 13 bases lay in between. The CDR3 has 15 residues. Germline CDR1 SEHNR, CDR2 FQNEAQ (reference sequence). DNA for the CDR3: TGTGCCAGCAGCCCAGGGGAGCGGTACCAAGAGACCCAGTACTTC. Amino acids: CASSPGERYQETQYF. The full variable domain, completed using reference TRBV7-9 and TRBJ2-5, is DTGVSQNPRHKITKRGQNVTFRCDPISEHNRLYWYRQTLGQGPEFLTYFQNEAQLEKSRLLSDRFSAERPKGSFSTLEIQRTEQGDSAMYLCASSPGERYQETQYFGPGTRLLVL.

This clonotype was counted many times. The V gene is TRBV28, the J gene TRBJ2-7, with 9 bases matching TRBD1. V dropped 1 base and J dropped 5; count of bases not matched to a gene: 6. The CDR3 has 15 residues. Germline CDR1 MDHEN, CDR2 SYDVKM. This chain's CDR3 is CASSLFGTGPHEQYF. The CDR3 region has the DNA TGTGCCAGCAGTTTATTCGGGACAGGGCCCCACGAGCAGTACTTC.

The rearrangement links TRBV7-2 to TRBJ1-4, with D maybe TRBD1 (5 bases). Germline V CDR1 and CDR2: SGHTA, FQGNSA. The CDR3 length is 16 residues. Trimming pared 4 bases from V and 8 bases from J, leaving 20 bases between. In nucleotides, the CDR3 is TGTGCCAGCAGCTCCTATCCGGGGACCTACCTCGAAAAACTGTTTTTT. Protein sequence: CASSSYPGTYLEKLFF.

This clonotype was detected many times. The chain joins TRBV3-1 to TRBJ2-7; D call uncertain. This CDR3 has 13 amino acids. Trimming cost V 0 bases and J 11 bases, with 14 bases left between them. The germline V gene encodes CDR1 LGHDT and CDR2 YNNKEL (reference sequence). The CDR3 loop reads CASSQENFREEYF. CDR3 sequence (DNA): TGTGCCAGCAGCCAAGAGAATTTTCGAGAGGAGTACTTC.

In this sample, this clonotype turned up a few times. CDR3 nucleotides: TGTGCCGGGGAGGGACAGGTCAGGGGTGAGCAGTTCTTC. It is translated as CAGEGQVRGEQFF. The V call is TRBV7-9, the J call TRBJ2-1; tentative D call: TRBD1 (8 bases). The V end was cut by 11 bases, the J end by 9 bases, with 20 bases between. This CDR3 has 13 amino acids. CDR1 SEHNR and CDR2 FQNEAQ come from the germline V gene (reference sequence).